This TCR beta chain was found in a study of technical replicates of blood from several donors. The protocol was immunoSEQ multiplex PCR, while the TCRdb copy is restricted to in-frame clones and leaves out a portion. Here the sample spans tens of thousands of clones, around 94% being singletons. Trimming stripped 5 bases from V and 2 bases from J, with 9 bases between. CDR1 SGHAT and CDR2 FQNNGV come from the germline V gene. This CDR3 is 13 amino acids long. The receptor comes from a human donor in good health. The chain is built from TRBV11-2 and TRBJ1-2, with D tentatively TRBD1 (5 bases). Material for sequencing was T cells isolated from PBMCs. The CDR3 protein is CASSIQENYGYTF. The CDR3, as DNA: TGTGCCAGCAGCATACAGGAAAACTATGGCTACACCTTC. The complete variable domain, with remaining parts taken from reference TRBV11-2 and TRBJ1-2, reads EAGVAQSPRYKIIEKRQSVAFWCNPISGHATLYWYQQILGQGPKLLIQFQNNGVVDDSQLPKDRFSAERLKGVDSTLKIQPAKLEDSAVYLCASSIQENYGYTFGSGTRLTVV.